Included here is one T cell receptor beta chain sequence, with context. The entry originates in a study of blood T cell repertoires in COVID-19. Study details: Specimens from acute and convalescent COVID-19 originated in the United States, Italy and Spain. PBMCs, B-cell-depleted T cells, or T cells were the source of the cDNA or gDNA that made up the material.

Per the authors' pipeline: Cell counts per sample came from amplifying reference gene primers. Sequencing was performed with immunoSEQ multiplex PCR; in TCRdb, only in-frame clones are kept and a portion is missing. D and trimming come from the DNA, and the V and J calls and clone size come from that table. The sample records more than 200,000 clones, 85% to 90% being singletons. The trim removed 4 bases at V and 5 bases at J, leaving 6 bases unmatched. Germline values: CDR1 SNHLY, CDR2 FYNNEI. The CDR3 is 14 residues long. This TCR was recovered from a middle-aged man with acute or convalescent COVID-19. Specimen: peripheral blood. This chain connects TRBV2 to TRBJ1-2, with 8 bases fitting TRBD1. CDR3 DNA sequence: TGTGCCAGCAGTGTTAACAGGGGGAGGTATGGCTACACCTTC. Translating it yields CASSVNRGRYGYTF.